This record covers a single T cell receptor (beta chain). V lost 5 bases, J lost 0 bases, and 3 bases stayed unmatched. The CDR3 spans 15 residues. Germline CDR1 LNHDA, CDR2 SQIVND (reference sequence). Sequencing used immunoSEQ multiplex PCR; TCRdb keeps in-frame clones, though not all of them. The table lists 270,000 or so clones, 75% to 90% of them singletons. The data were taken from a study of blood T cell repertoires in COVID-19. J is TRBJ2-2 and V is TRBV19; TRBD1 matches at 7 bases. The receptor's source is a woman in her twenties or thirties with acute COVID-19. What was sequenced was PBMCs or T cells enriched from blood (not recorded which). The DNA for the CDR3 is TGTGCCAGTAGTGAAGGGACAGCGAACACCGGGGAGCTGTTTTTT. It translates to CASSEGTANTGELFF.